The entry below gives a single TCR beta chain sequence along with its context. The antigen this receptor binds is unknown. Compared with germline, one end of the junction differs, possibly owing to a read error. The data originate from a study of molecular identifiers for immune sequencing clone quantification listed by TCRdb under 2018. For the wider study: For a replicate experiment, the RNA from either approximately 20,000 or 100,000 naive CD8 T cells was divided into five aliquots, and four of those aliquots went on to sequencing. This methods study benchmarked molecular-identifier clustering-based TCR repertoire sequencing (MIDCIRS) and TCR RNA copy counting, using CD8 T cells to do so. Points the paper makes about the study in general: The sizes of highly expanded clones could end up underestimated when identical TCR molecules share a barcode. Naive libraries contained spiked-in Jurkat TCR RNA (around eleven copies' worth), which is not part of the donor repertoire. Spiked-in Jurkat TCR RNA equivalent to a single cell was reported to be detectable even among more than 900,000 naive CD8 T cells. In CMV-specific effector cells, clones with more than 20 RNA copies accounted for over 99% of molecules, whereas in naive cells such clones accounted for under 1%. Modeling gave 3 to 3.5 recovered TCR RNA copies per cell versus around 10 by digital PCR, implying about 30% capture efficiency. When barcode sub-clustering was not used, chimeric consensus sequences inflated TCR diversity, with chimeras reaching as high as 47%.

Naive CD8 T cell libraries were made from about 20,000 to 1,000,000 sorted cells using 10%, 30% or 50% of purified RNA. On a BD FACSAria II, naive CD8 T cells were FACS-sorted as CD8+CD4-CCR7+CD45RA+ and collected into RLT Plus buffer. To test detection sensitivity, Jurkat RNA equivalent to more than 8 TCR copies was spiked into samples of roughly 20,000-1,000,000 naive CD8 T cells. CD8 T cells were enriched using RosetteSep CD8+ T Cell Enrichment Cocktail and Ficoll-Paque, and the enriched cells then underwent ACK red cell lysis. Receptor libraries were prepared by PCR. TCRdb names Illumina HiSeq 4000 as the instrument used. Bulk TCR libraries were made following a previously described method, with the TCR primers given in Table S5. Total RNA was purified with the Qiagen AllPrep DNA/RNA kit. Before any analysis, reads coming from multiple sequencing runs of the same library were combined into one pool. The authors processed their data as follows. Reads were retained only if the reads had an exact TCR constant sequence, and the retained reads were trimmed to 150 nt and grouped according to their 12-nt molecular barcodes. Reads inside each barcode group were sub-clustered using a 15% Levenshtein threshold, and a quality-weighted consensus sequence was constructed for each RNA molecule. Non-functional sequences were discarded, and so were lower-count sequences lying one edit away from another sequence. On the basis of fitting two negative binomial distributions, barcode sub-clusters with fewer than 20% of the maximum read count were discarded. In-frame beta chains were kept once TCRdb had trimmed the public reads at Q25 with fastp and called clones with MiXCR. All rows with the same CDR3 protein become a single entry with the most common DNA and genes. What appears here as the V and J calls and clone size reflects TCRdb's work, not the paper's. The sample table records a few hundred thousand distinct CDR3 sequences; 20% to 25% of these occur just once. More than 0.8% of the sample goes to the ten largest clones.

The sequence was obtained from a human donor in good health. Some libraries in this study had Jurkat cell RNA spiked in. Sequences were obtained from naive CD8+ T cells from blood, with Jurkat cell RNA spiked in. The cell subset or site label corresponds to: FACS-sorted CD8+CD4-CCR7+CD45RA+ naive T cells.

The DNA is TGTGCCAGCGGCTTACCAGGGGCCGGTTCACCCCTCCACTTT. It codes for CASGLPGAGSPLHF. The chain couples TRBV5-6 to TRBJ1-6; D gene: possibly TRBD1, on 6 matching bases. Including the terminal cysteine and phenylalanine, the CDR3 comprises 14 residues. Only the CDR3 DNA is retained, 42 bases long and in frame from the first base. According to the germline V gene, CDR1 reads SGHDT and CDR2 reads YYEEEE.